This TCR beta chain was profiled in a study of shared clonotypes between healthy human individuals (dated by TCRdb to the early 2020s). In the study overall: A few men and two women, aged 18 to 49 years, made up the cohort. Between about 0.85 and 8.9 billion PBMCs per donor were obtained by leukapheresis. Different laboratories and diverse techniques were used to prepare libraries and sequence TCR repertoires, to increase sequencing depth and limit assay-specific biases. For each donor, CD4 naive and CD4 memory were each given three plates, CD8 naive was given two plates, and CD8 memory was given one plate. The study deeply sequenced blood TCR repertoires of about five healthy adults to estimate repertoire size and the extent of clonotype sharing between individuals. What the authors observed across the whole study: Even with the large sequencing depth, rarefaction of the sorted-subset datasets indicated that sequencing was incomplete. Sharing across several donors was observed for approximately 4.6% of naive CD4, over 3% of naive CD8, about 2.3% of memory CD4, and roughly 0.4% of memory CD8 clonotypes. Clonotypes shared by all four sorted-subset donors showed higher generation probabilities than non-shared clonotypes. Sampling was restricted to blood, and TCR repertoires in tissues likely differ from the TCR repertoires found in blood. Pairwise subsampling indicated that sequencing depth was expected to affect the degree of clonotype sharing among donors. Larger estimated clonotype richness was generally found for naive subsets than for memory subsets. The genetic and exposure-history diversity represented was limited by the small number of donors.

A remark on this clone: Its binding antigen is unknown. Base-call qualities are not available, and no considerably larger clone is one nucleotide away.

The donors were healthy, HIV-negative adults who had no recently reported acute infections or vaccinations. All donors were Caucasian adults living in Nashville, Tennessee, USA. Magnetic negative selection was used to enrich CD4+ T cells, after which naive cells were positively selected on CD45RA and the negative fraction became the memory subset. Blood was obtained by leukapheresis, after which PBMCs were separated by Ficoll-Histopaque density gradient centrifugation and cryopreserved in liquid nitrogen vapor phase. Analytical flow cytometry was used to check the purity and quantity of each magnetically sorted T cell population. From each sorted fraction, genomic DNA was isolated and quantified by UV absorbance on a Nanodrop 2000c. Taken from cysteine to phenylalanine, the CDR3 has 17 residues. Left in the record is the CDR3 DNA by itself, 51 bases read in frame from the first base. Trimming removed 0 bases from V and 2 bases from J; the gene matches leave 9 bases unexplained. According to the germline V gene, CDR1 reads SGHRS and CDR2 reads YFSETQ.

Using the deep immunoSEQ assay, TCR CDR3 regions were amplified from genomic DNA by multiplex PCR. For each cell subset, the extracted genomic DNA was distributed evenly across all wells of several immunoSEQ 96-well plates, and each plate served as one replicate. Each replicate PCR for sorted subsets received roughly 0.2 ug genomic DNA, equal to about 30,000 T cell genomes. Purified libraries were measured with a Qubit 3.0 fluorometer, size-checked on a Bioanalyzer 2100, and measured again with the KAPA Library Quantification kit. Every immunoSEQ 96-well plate was sequenced on a separate single-read 150-cycle Illumina NextSeq 550 flow cell. The study's processing was this. Because only junctional sequences without quality scores were contained in the immunoSEQ output, filtering matching that applied to full-length reads could not be performed. Sequences were annotated with PyIR, a Python wrapper for IgBLAST v1.9, using IMGT germline references to assign V/J genes and CDR3. Reads were filtered out if the reads had weak V/J assignments (E-value above 1e-6), no CDR3, stop codons, out-of-frame junctions, or ambiguous translated residues. A V3J clonotype was defined by an identical inferred V gene, J gene, and CDR3 amino acid sequence. To compute the percentage overlap between repertoires, the number of shared unique clonotypes was divided by the size of the smaller repertoire. Richness of each repertoire was evaluated using RTK rarefaction, the Chao1 estimator, and Recon v2.1 estimates of unobserved clonotypes. For all TCRbeta clonotypes obtained by the gDNA method from a few donors, generation probabilities were computed with OLGA. In its TCRdb copy, this immuneACCESS table keeps in-frame sequences only and misses some clones. Where compared with another copy, unresolved V genes explain less than half of these, and the others have no known cause. V and J calls and clone size are as listed in that table; D and trimming were resolved from the DNA. The sample table contains about 980,000 clones; only one count was recorded for about three quarters of them. The top ten clonotypes cover around 1.5% of the sample.

The chain was built from TRBV5-1 and TRBJ2-3, and 7 junction bases match TRBD1. The TCR sequence derives from a man aged 18 to 29 in good health. Sequencing input: memory CD4+ T cells sorted from blood. Interpreted using the paper, the cell subset or site label stands for: CD45RA-negative fraction. The CDR3: CASSLGRQGSITDTQYF. The bases are TGCGCCAGCAGCTTGGGACGACAGGGTTCCATCACAGATACGCAGTATTTT.